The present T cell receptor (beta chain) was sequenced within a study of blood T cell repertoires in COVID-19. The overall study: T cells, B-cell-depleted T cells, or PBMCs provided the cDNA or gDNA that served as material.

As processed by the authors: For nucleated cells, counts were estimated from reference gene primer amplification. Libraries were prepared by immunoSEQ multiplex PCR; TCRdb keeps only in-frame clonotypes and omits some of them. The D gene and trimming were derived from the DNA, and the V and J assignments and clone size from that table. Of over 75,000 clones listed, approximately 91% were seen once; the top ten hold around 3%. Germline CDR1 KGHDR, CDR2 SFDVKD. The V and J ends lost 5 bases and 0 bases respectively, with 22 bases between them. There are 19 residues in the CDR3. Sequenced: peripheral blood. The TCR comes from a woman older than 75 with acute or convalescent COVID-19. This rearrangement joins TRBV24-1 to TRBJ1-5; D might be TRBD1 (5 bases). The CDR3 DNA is TGTGCCACCAGTGCCGGCCCCGGCAGGGCTAGAATTAGCAATCAGCCCCAGCATTTT. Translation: CATSAGPGRARISNQPQHF.